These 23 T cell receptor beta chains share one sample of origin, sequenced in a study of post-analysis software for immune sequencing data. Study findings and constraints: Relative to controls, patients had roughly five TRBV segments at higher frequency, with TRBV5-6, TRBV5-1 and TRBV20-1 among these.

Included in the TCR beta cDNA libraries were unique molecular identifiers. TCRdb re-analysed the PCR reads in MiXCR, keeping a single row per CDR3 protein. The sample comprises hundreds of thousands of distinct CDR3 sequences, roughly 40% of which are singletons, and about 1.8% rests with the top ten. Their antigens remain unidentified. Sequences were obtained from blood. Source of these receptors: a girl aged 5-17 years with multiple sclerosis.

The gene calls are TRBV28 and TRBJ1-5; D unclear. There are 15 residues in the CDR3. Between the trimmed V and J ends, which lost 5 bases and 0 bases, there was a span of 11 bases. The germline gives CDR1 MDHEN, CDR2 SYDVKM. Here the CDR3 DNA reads TGTGCCAGCAGTCCCGTGGGGAATAGCAATCAGCCCCAGCATTTT. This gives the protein CASSPVGNSNQPQHF.

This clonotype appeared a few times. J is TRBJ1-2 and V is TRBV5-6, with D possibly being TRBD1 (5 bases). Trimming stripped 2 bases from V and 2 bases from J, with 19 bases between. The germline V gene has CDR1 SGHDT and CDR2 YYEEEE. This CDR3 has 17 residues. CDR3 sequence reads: CASSFWTGQRPNYGYTF. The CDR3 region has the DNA TGTGCCAGCAGCTTTTGGACGGGGCAGAGGCCGAACTATGGCTACACCTTC.

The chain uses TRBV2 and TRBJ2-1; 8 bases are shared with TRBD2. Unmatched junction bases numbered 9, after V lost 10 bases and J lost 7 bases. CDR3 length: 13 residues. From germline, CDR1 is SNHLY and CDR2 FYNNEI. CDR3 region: CAIYRLAFNEQFF. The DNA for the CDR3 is TGTGCCATTTACCGACTAGCGTTTAATGAGCAGTTCTTC.

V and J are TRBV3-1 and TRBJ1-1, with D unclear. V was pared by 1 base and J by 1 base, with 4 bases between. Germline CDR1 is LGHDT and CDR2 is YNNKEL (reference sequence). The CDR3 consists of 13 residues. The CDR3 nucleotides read TGTGCCAGCAGCCAAGGGGCGAACACTGAAGCTTTCTTT. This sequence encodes CASSQGANTEAFF.

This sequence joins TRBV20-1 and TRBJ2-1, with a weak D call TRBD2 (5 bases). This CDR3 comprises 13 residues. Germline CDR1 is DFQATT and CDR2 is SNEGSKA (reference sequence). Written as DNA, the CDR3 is TGCAGCGGAACGGGGATTAACTACAATGAGCAGTTCTTC. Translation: CSGTGINYNEQFF.

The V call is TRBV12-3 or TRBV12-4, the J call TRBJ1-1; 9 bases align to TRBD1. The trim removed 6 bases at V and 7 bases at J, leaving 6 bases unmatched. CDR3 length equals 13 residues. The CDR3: CASREGQGDEAFF. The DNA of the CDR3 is TGTGCCAGCAGGGAGGGACAGGGTGATGAAGCTTTCTTT.

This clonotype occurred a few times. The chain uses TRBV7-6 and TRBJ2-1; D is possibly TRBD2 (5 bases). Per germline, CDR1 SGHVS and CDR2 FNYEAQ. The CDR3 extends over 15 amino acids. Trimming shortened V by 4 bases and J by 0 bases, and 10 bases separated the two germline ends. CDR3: CASSSGLFSYNEQFF. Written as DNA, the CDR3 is TGTGCCAGCAGCTCCGGACTCTTCTCCTACAATGAGCAGTTCTTC. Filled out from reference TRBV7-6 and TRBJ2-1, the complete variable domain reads GAGVSQSPRYKVTKRGQDVALRCDPISGHVSLYWYRQALGQGPEFLTYFNYEAQQDKSGLPNDRFSAERPEGSISTLTIQRTEQRDSAMYRCASSSGLFSYNEQFFGPGTRLTVL.

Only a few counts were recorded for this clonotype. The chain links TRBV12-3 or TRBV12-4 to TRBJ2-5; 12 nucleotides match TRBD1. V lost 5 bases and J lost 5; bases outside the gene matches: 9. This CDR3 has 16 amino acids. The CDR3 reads CASSQGQGAPTETQYF. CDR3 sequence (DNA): TGTGCCAGCAGTCAGGGACAGGGGGCGCCCACGGAGACCCAGTACTTC.

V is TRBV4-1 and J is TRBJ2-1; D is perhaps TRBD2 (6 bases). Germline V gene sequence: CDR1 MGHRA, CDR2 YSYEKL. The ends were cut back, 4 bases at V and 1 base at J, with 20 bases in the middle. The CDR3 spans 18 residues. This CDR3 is CASSRGTFSGQSYNEQFF. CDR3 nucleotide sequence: TGCGCCAGCAGCCGCGGGACCTTTAGCGGCCAATCCTACAATGAGCAGTTCTTC.

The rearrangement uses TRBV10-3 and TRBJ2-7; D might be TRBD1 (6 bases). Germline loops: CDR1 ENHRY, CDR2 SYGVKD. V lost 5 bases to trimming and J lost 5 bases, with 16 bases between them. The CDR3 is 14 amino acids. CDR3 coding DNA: TGTGCCATCAGTTTTGTGGCAGGGGAAAACGAGCAGTACTTC. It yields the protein CAISFVAGENEQYF.

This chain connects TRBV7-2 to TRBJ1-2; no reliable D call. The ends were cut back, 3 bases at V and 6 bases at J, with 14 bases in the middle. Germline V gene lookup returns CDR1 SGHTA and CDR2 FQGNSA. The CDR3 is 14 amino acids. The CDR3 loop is CASSLGGGIDGYTF. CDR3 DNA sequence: TGTGCCAGCAGCTTGGGTGGAGGGATAGATGGCTACACCTTC.

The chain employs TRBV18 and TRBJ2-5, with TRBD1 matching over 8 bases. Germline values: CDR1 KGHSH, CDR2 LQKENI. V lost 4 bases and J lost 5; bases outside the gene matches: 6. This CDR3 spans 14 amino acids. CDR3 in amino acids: CASSQRTGRETQYF. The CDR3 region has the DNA TGTGCCAGCTCACAAAGGACAGGGAGGGAGACCCAGTACTTC.

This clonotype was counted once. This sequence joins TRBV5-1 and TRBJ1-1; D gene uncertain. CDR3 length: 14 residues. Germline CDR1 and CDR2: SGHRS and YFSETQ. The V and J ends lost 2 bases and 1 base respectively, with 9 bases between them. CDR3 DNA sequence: TGCGCCAGCAGCTTCTGGTCCACGAACACTGAAGCTTTCTTT. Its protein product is CASSFWSTNTEAFF.

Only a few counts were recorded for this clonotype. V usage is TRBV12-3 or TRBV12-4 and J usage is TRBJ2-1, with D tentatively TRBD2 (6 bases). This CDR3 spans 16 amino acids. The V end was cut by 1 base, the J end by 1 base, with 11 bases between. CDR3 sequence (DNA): TGTGCCAGCAGTTTAGGGGGCGGGACGTCCTACAATGAGCAGTTCTTC. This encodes CASSLGGGTSYNEQFF.

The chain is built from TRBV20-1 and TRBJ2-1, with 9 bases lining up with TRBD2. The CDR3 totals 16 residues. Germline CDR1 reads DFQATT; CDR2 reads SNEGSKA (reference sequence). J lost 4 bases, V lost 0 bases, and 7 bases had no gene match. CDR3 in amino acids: CSARDLAGGGYNEQFF. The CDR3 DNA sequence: TGCAGTGCTAGAGATCTGGCGGGAGGGGGTTACAATGAGCAGTTCTTC.

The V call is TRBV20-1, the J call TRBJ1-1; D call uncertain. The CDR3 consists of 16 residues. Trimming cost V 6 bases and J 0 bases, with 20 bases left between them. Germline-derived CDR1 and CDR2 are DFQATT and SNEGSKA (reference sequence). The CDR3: CSARRRALGMNTEAFF. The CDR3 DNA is TGCAGTGCGAGGAGGCGGGCATTAGGGATGAACACTGAAGCTTTCTTT.

The CDR3: CASSGTASWNEQFF. The CDR3 nucleotides are TGTGCCAGCAGCGGGACAGCGTCCTGGAATGAGCAGTTCTTC. The genes are TRBV7-9 and TRBJ2-1, with 7 bases matching TRBD1. This CDR3 comprises 14 residues. Germline CDR1 reads SEHNR; CDR2 reads FQNEAQ (reference sequence). V shed 5 bases and J 7 bases; nucleotides not matched to a gene: 8.

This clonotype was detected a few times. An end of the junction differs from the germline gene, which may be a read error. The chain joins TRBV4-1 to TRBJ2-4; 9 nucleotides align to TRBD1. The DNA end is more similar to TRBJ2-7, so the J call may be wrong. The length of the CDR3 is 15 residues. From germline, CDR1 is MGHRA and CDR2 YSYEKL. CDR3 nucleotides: TGTGCCAGCAGCCACGCTTGGGACAGGGCCTACGAGCAGTACTTC. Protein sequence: CASSHAWDRAYEQYF.

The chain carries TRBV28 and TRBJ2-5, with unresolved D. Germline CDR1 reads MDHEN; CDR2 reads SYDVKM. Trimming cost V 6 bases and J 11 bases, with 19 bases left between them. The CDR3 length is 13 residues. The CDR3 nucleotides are TGTGCCAGCAGCCCCCCACCAGCTCTGGGGCAGTACTTC. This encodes CASSPPPALGQYF. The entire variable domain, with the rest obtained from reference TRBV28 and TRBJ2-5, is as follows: DVKVTQSSRYLVKRTGEKVFLECVQDMDHENMFWYRQDPGLGLRLIYFSYDVKMKEKGDIPEGYSVSREKKERFSLILESASTNQTSMYLCASSPPPALGQYFGPGTRLLVL.

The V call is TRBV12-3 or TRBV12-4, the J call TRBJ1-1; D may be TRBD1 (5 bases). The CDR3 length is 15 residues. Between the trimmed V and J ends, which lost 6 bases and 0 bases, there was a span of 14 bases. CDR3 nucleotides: TGTGCCAGCAGCCCTCTGGCAGGGCTGAACACTGAAGCTTTCTTT. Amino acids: CASSPLAGLNTEAFF.

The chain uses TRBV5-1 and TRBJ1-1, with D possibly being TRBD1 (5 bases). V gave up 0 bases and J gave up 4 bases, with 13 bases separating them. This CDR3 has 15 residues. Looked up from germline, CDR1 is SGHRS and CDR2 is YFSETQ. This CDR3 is CASSLEAGWSTEAFF. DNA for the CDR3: TGCGCCAGCAGCTTGGAGGCAGGGTGGAGCACTGAAGCTTTCTTT.

The CDR3: CAISPLGTSGANVLTF. The CDR3 bases are TGTGCCATCAGTCCCCTCGGGACCTCTGGGGCCAACGTCCTGACTTTC. V gene TRBV10-3 combines with J gene TRBJ2-6; D tentatively fits TRBD1 or TRBD2 (5 bases each). The CDR3 has 16 amino acids. Deletions cut 5 bases from V and 0 bases from J, with 11 bases between. In germline, CDR1 is ENHRY, CDR2 SYGVKD.

CDR3 DNA sequence: TGTGCCAGCCGGTGGGGGGCGGACAATCAGCCCCAGCATTTT. Amino acids: CASRWGADNQPQHF. V gene TRBV12-3 or TRBV12-4 combines with J gene TRBJ1-5, with D tentatively TRBD1 (6 bases). This CDR3 spans 14 amino acids. V was trimmed by 8 bases and J by 3 bases, leaving 14 bases between them.